The rows below give T cell receptor beta chains drawn from one sample of a study of monozygotic twins with inflammatory bowel disease. TCRdb reprocessed the 5' RACE reads and reports one entry per CDR3 protein, with no DNA. Recorded for this sample: some 150,000 distinct CDR3 sequences. Sample: blood. The source of these receptors is a human donor with ulcerative colitis or Crohn's disease, or a healthy co-twin of an affected twin (not recorded which). Both conserved end residues are part of each CDR3.

>TRBV19|16|TRBJ2-1
CASSRGTSASYNEQFF
>TRBV20-1|14|TRBJ1-2
CSATRDRGQRGYTF
>TRBV28|16|TRBJ2-6
CASSLNSYPGANVLTF
>TRBV4-1|18|TRBJ2-3
CASSQGNPLAGGRDTQYF
>TRBV24-1|16|TRBJ2-2
CATSAPGLEDTGELFF
>TRBV15|18|TRBJ2-4
CATSRDRQADLAKNIQYF
>TRBV5-1|14|TRBJ1-1
CASRLGGDGTEAFF
>TRBV18|15|TRBJ2-1
CASSPPTSGYNEQFF
>TRBV4-1|17|TRBJ2-7
CASSHTERELSSYEQYF
>TRBV6-1|13|TRBJ2-3
CASKVPSTDTQYF
>TRBV5-1|15|TRBJ1-2
CASSLGPIANYGYTF
>TRBV30|14|TRBJ2-1
CAWGRGLKYNEQFF
>TRBV4-1|14|TRBJ1-5
CASSHRQGNQPQHF
>TRBV7-3|16|TRBJ2-1
CASSLHPGGQGNEQFF
>TRBV7-2|15|TRBJ2-7
CASSLLTSGTGEQYF
>TRBV2|15|TRBJ1-4
CASSQLLSGGAGPFF
>TRBV6-5|17|TRBJ2-3
CASSYEASGGRTDTQYF
>TRBV24-1|13|TRBJ1-1
CATSDYQNTEAFF
>TRBV12-3/TRBV12-4|14|TRBJ2-2
CASSFIEYTGELFF
>TRBV7-2|15|TRBJ2-1
CASSFDSGIYNEQFF
>TRBV20-1|16|TRBJ2-1
CSARGRASGLYNEQFF
>TRBV6-6|13|TRBJ1-1
CASSYGMNTEAFF
>TRBV7-2|15|TRBJ1-1
CASSTTGTVNTEAFF
>TRBV5-4|16|TRBJ2-1
CASSLESGEVGNEQFF
>TRBV7-6|14|TRBJ1-2
CASSLNGGDYGYTF
>TRBV4-1|16|TRBJ2-7
CASSQGSGTHSYEQYF
>TRBV6-5|14|TRBJ2-5
CASSYSLLKGTQYF
>TRBV3-1|14|TRBJ1-1
CASSQPGVSTEAFF
>TRBV4-2|17|TRBJ2-7
CASSLRVSGSPLYEQYF
>TRBV6-5|15|TRBJ2-7
CASSSSGRISYEQYF
>TRBV5-6|17|TRBJ2-2
CASSFSVRTGSTGELFF
>TRBV20-1|15|TRBJ1-4
CSARPRDLPNEKLFF
>TRBV20-1|17|TRBJ1-5
CSARYGTYLYSNQPQHF
>TRBV20-1|14|TRBJ1-5
CSATTGGRNQPQHF
>TRBV12-3/TRBV12-4|16|TRBJ2-5
CASSLFVSGGWETQYF
>TRBV2|14|TRBJ1-5
CASKGDRFNQPQHF
>TRBV9|15|TRBJ2-1
CASSITDRVTDEQFF
>TRBV20-1|15|TRBJ2-1
CSAGPGGSGVREQFF
>TRBV30|14|TRBJ2-6
CAWSTPSGANVLTF
>TRBV20-1|15|TRBJ2-1
CSARDPRARDHEQFF
>TRBV7-9|15|TRBJ2-1
CASSHTTSIDNEQFF
>TRBV4-1|14|TRBJ1-2
CASSQPGKTFGYTF
>TRBV12-3/TRBV12-4|15|TRBJ1-1
CASSLDRALGTEAFF
>TRBV10-3|13|TRBJ1-1
CATSIGQNTEAFF
>TRBV11-2|12|TRBJ1-6
CASSLGLLSLHF
>TRBV20-1|11|TRBJ1-1
CSASGRTEAFF
>TRBV5-5|13|TRBJ2-1
CASSLEVGLEQFF
>TRBV12-3/TRBV12-4|12|TRBJ2-5
CASTIHQETQYF
>TRBV12-3/TRBV12-4|17|TRBJ1-5
CASSPARSRGRDQPQHF
>TRBV12-3/TRBV12-4|16|TRBJ1-4
CASSLPPGQGDEKLFF
>TRBV27|16|TRBJ2-3
CASRGWGSGFTDTQYF
>TRBV14|16|TRBJ2-5
CASSQDTYRVKETQYF
>TRBV12-3/TRBV12-4|15|TRBJ1-1
CASRSPDRANTEAFF
>TRBV20-1|14|TRBJ2-1
CSATRTRSIYEQFF
>TRBV27|14|TRBJ1-6
CASRSAVGYSPLHF
>TRBV2|16|TRBJ1-6
CASSFRRDSYNSPLHF
>TRBV2|13|TRBJ1-2
CASSTPRGEGYTF
>TRBV12-3/TRBV12-4|15|TRBJ2-3
CASSFVGGSADTQYF
>TRBV9|17|TRBJ2-7
CASSVHRSGRGKNEQYF
>TRBV20-1|14|TRBJ2-7
CSARGQGTSYEQYF